This passage covers 9 T cell receptor beta chains from one sample sequenced in a study of Ad26.COV2.S vaccination and SARS-CoV-2 variants. Clones were sequenced by immunoSEQ multiplex PCR, and TCRdb holds only the in-frame ones, with some missing. The sample lists about 97,000 clones, about 78% occurring once. This specimen consisted of peripheral blood, obtained after recovery from COVID-19. These receptors came from a human donor who had recovered from COVID-19.

The chain uses TRBV29-1 and TRBJ1-4; 8 bases agree with TRBD1. CDR1 and CDR2 from the germline V gene are SQVTM and ANQGSEA. The length of the CDR3 is 13 residues. V shed 8 bases, J shed 7 bases, and the junction held 9 bases outside the gene matches. The CDR3 reads CSLRTGTGEKLFF. The CDR3 region has the DNA TGCAGCCTCCGGACAGGGACGGGTGAAAAACTGTTTTTT. The complete variable domain, with remaining parts taken from reference TRBV29-1 and TRBJ1-4, reads SAVISQKPSRDICQRGTSLTIQCQVDSQVTMMFWYRQQPGQSLTLIATANQGSEATYESGFVIDKFPISRPNLTFSTLTVSNMSPEDSSIYLCSLRTGTGEKLFFGSGTQLSVL.

V and J are TRBV2 and TRBJ1-4; the D gene is possibly TRBD1 (5 bases). The germline V gene encodes CDR1 SNHLY and CDR2 FYNNEI. V shed 7 bases and J shed 4 bases, with 7 bases lying between them. The CDR3 loop spans 12 amino acids. This CDR3 is CASNRFNEKLFF. The CDR3 DNA reads as TGTGCCAGCAACAGGTTTAATGAAAAACTGTTTTTT.

The rearrangement joins TRBV3-1 (or the pseudogene TRBV3-2) to TRBJ1-5, with D uncertain. The germline gives CDR1 LGHDT, CDR2 YNNKEL (reference sequence). The CDR3 is made up of 13 amino acids. Deletions cut 0 bases from V and 6 bases from J, with 6 bases between. DNA for the CDR3: TGTGCCAGCAGCCAAGATTATAGTCAGCCCCAGCATTTT. It codes for CASSQDYSQPQHF.

The V gene is TRBV10-3, the J gene TRBJ1-2, with 7 bases lining up with TRBD1. Germline CDR1 and CDR2: ENHRY and SYGVKD. V trimming: 0 bases; J trimming: 4 bases; junction bases outside the gene matches: 2. The CDR3 runs 14 residues. CDR3 bases: TGTGCCATCAGTGAGTCGACAGGGTTCTATGGCTACACCTTC. It specifies CAISESTGFYGYTF.

The V call is TRBV12-5, the J call TRBJ1-6; D is possibly TRBD1 (5 bases). CDR3 size: 13 residues. Germline V gene lookup returns CDR1 LGHNT and CDR2 FRNRAP. V shed 6 bases and J shed 3 bases, with 6 bases lying between them. In nucleotides, the CDR3 is TGTGCTAGTGGACAGGACTATAATTCACCCCTCCACTTT. Translation: CASGQDYNSPLHF.

A single count supports this clone. This chain connects TRBV2 to TRBJ2-1; 11 positions agree with TRBD2. J gave up 9 bases and V 7 bases, and 8 bases lay outside the gene matches. The CDR3 sequence is 14 residues long. Germline V lookup: CDR1 SNHLY, CDR2 FYNNEI. The CDR3 is CASTGLAVRGEQFF. The CDR3 DNA is TGTGCCAGCACGGGACTAGCGGTTCGGGGTGAGCAGTTCTTC.

This clone showed up just a few times. This chain connects TRBV19 to TRBJ1-5, with TRBD1 as a possible D gene (5 bases). V gave up 5 bases and J gave up 9 bases, with 14 bases separating them. The length of the CDR3 is 13 residues. From germline, CDR1 is LNHDA and CDR2 SQIVND (reference sequence). The CDR3 DNA is TGTGCCAGTAGTGTTGGGGCGGAGGCGCCCCAGCATTTT. Its protein is CASSVGAEAPQHF.

In the case of this clone: A much larger clonotype is one base distant, so this may be a read error. This chain joins TRBV12-3 or TRBV12-4 and TRBJ2-2, with D unclear. The CDR3 has 11 amino acids. V was shortened by 6 bases and J by 2 bases, with 1 base between the two germline ends. CDR3 amino acids: CASSNTGELFF. DNA for the CDR3: TGTGCCAGCAGCAACACCGGGGAGCTGTTTTTT.

The rearrangement links TRBV4-2 to TRBJ2-3; D remains unclear. Per germline, CDR1 LGHNA and CDR2 YNFKEQ. CDR3 length: 14 residues. Trimming cost V 1 base and J 2 bases, with 7 bases left between them. CDR3 DNA: TGTGCCAGCAGCCAAGTCGGACCCACAGATACGCAGTATTTT. This encodes CASSQVGPTDTQYF.